This TCR beta chain is from a study of blood T cell repertoires in COVID-19. Study-wide context: T cells, B-cell-depleted T cells, or PBMCs provided the cDNA or gDNA that served as material.

The J segment lost 2 bases and the V segment lost 6 bases, leaving 10 bases of the junction unmatched. CDR1 is MRHNA and CDR2 is SNTAGT in the germline V gene. The CDR3 extends over 16 amino acids. Generated by immunoSEQ multiplex PCR, the TCRdb table keeps only in-frame clones and is missing some. This table holds roughly 200,000 clones, 86% found once. The sample was peripheral blood. This sequence was found in a woman aged 45-59 years with COVID-19, enrolled during active disease. The chain is built from TRBV6-4 and TRBJ2-1; 7 nucleotides line up with TRBD2. CDR3 loop: CASRDRTRIPYNEQFF. As DNA, the CDR3 is TGTGCCAGCAGGGATAGGACTAGGATCCCCTACAATGAGCAGTTCTTC.